The source of this T cell receptor (beta chain) is a study of T-cell memory formation after mild COVID-19 (dated by TCRdb to the early 2020s). At the level of the whole study: TCR sequence clusters from the two donors were found to be largely donor specific. In two donors, T-cell clones that expanded and contracted after mild COVID-19 were followed by sequencing TCRalpha and TCRbeta repertoires longitudinally. The cohort comprised two young, previously healthy adult volunteers, one female and one male.

Ficoll-Paque density gradient centrifugation was used to isolate PBMCs. For sequencing, an Illumina NovaSeq 6000 was employed. TCRalpha and TCRbeta cDNA libraries were constructed by 5'RACE with constant-segment primers, with sample barcodes and unique molecular identifiers being introduced. RNA was extracted from every sample with Trizol reagent. Library amplification was performed in two PCR steps, and a second sample barcode and Illumina TruSeq adapters were introduced in the second step. Libraries were sequenced on an Illumina NovaSeq with 2 x 150 bp paired-end reads. In the paper's pipeline: Reads were demultiplexed and collapsed into UMI-guided consensus sequences with migec v1.2.7. Using mixcr v2.1.11, UMI consensuses were aligned to TRA and TRB V and J templates and then assembled into clonotypes. A clonotype was counted as expanded or contracted only if both edgeR and NoisET called the change significant, with noise models trained on biological replicates. edgeR calls used a false discovery rate-adjusted p below 0.01 and a log2 fold-change threshold of 1. As an exploratory analysis of dynamics, max-normalized trajectories of the 1000 most abundant clonotypes were examined by PCA with hierarchical clustering. The CD4 or CD8 phenotype of responding clones was assigned using the separately sequenced CD4+ and CD8+ repertoires. TCRdb reprocessed the public reads (quality trimming at Q25 with fastp, clone calling with MiXCR) and kept in-frame beta chains. Rows are unified per CDR3 protein, each entry keeping the most common DNA and genes. The V and J calls shown here were made by TCRdb, not taken from the authors' results. This sample holds just under 350,000 distinct CDR3 sequences; around 13% were observed only once. The top ten constitute 20% to 25% of the sample.

Taken from cysteine to phenylalanine, the CDR3 has 15 residues. Only the CDR3 region is kept as DNA, spanning 45 bases read in frame from base 1. From V the trimming removes 6 bases and from J it removes 10 bases, while the gene matches leave 17 bases of the junction unaccounted for. CDR1 KGHSH and CDR2 LQKENI are derived from the germline V gene. In regard to this clonotype: Its recognized antigen is unknown. No base qualities exist here, and no much larger clone lies one base off it.

The full study reports these points: Only a couple of mild cases were covered in the study, and larger cohorts including severe cases with pre-infection samples were considered necessary. From day 15 to 85, contracting clones showed balanced CD4/CD8 phenotypes, whereas a second wave of clones that expanded from day 15 to 37 leaned towards CD4+. Whether the second-wave clones peaking on day 37 were SARS-CoV-2 specific was not confirmed. Contracting CD4+ clones were found mainly in CM and EM memory subsets, while CD8+ clones were enriched in EMRA. Some responding clones were detected in pre-infection memory, suggesting pre-existing cross-reactive memory T cells joined the SARS-CoV-2 response.

This receptor was taken from a man between 18 and 29 years old who had mild COVID-19 (a few samples of this study predate the infection). The sample titles of this study are shuffled in the database, so cell type and time point are left out; the donor was told from shared clones. The chain links TRBV18 with TRBJ1-2; 7 of the junction bases match TRBD1. The sample was PBMCs or a T cell subset sorted from them (not recorded which). The nucleotide sequence is TGTGCCAGCTCCGGCCGGACAGGCCAAACCCCACCCTACACCTTC. This yields the protein CASSGRTGQTPPYTF.